This is a list of T cell receptor beta chains from one sample in a study of glioma-infiltrating T cells after dendritic cell vaccination. Sequencing was performed with immunoSEQ multiplex PCR; in TCRdb, only in-frame clones are kept and a portion is missing. The repertoire includes 60,000 to 70,000 clones, about 81% of them detected once, and about 9% sits in the top ten. Specimen: blood, collected before dendritic cell vaccination. Source of these receptors: a human donor with glioblastoma. Each CDR3 is given without its conserved first and last residue. Each record gives: V gene, J gene, clone size, CDR3 length, CDR3 protein. Some rows mark clone size as missing; the rest say once, few, many or name a class of expanded clone.

TRBV11-1	TRBJ2-3	.	12	ASSFEQGPDTQY
TRBV7-2	TRBJ2-5	.	12	ASSFVLTQATQY
TRBV5-5	TRBJ2-7	.	13	ASSLTGGIPYEQY
TRBV5-1	TRBJ1-4	.	14	ASSPGWGQQNEKLF
TRBV4-1	TRBJ2-1	.	12	ASSQGSGVFEQF
TRBV19	TRBJ2-2	few	17	ASSIFGRGRRVEHRELF
TRBV5-1	TRBJ1-1	.	13	ASTGGGRDKTEAF
TRBV19	TRBJ1-5	.	11	ASNLLINQPQH
TRBV13	TRBJ2-3	once	13	ASSLGRHRPDTQY
TRBV5-1	TRBJ2-7	.	13	ASSPRTGSTYEQY
TRBV5-1	TRBJ1-1	once	12	ASSWDSLNTEAF
TRBV5-1	TRBJ2-2	.	14	ASSLLTGGHTGELF
TRBV4-1	TRBJ1-2	.	15	ASSQDRARKTNYGYT
TRBV27	TRBJ2-7	.	14	ASSLSGQGRAYEQY
TRBV2	TRBJ2-7	few	13	ASSVPAGGIYEQY
TRBV5-1	TRBJ1-1	.	12	ASSYEHGVTEAF
TRBV19	TRBJ2-2	.	12	ASRTQADTGELF
TRBV2	TRBJ2-2	.	12	ASSGRGGHGELF
TRBV19	TRBJ1-2	few	12	ASSIGQGLYGYT
TRBV19	TRBJ1-1	few	12	ASSRTGGNTEAF
TRBV2	TRBJ1-5	.	12	ASNPGNSGQPQH
TRBV5-1	TRBJ1-1	.	11	ASTTTRGGEAF
TRBV7-2	TRBJ2-5	.	12	ASSRAGGLETQY
TRBV28	TRBJ1-5	.	13	ASSLGQPLGQPQH
TRBV5-1	TRBJ2-3	.	12	ASSLEPSTDTQY
TRBV7-9	TRBJ1-4	few	14	ASRKGTVDSGEKLF
TRBV15	TRBJ1-4	.	14	ATSRDRGQSNEKLF
TRBV14	TRBJ1-1	once	11	ASGQGMNTEAF
TRBV7-8	TRBJ2-1	once	16	ASSLHNRGSRRDNEQF
TRBV15	TRBJ1-5	.	12	ATRVGGVGQPQH
TRBV5-1	TRBJ2-1	.	11	ASSSGTDNEQF
TRBV4-1	TRBJ2-7	.	10	ASSAASYEQY
TRBV6-1	TRBJ1-3	few	12	ASSPRGQGNTIY
TRBV5-4	TRBJ1-4	few	11	ASSLVYGEKLF
TRBV5-4	TRBJ2-3	once	14	ASSPTGGGRTDTQY
TRBV6-5	TRBJ1-6	.	13	ASTPLPVNNSPLH
TRBV6-5	TRBJ1-5	.	13	ASSPTGSGDQPQH
TRBV5-1	TRBJ2-2	.	13	ASSLDRTNTGELF
TRBV7-2	TRBJ2-5	once	14	ASSDRDRGPGETQY
TRBV10-3	TRBJ1-5	.	12	AISATADWQPQH
TRBV6-1	TRBJ1-4	.	11	ASSRGSGEKLF
TRBV7-8	TRBJ1-2	.	13	ASSLSRGGARGYT
TRBV27	TRBJ2-7	.	14	ASSLSGGTGGYEQY
TRBV30	TRBJ1-2	.	11	AWPKEGAGGYT
TRBV7-9	TRBJ2-7	.	13	ASSSRDRARVRQY
TRBV7-2	TRBJ2-1	.	14	ASSSGRGDSYNEQF
TRBV6-6	TRBJ2-7	few	8	ASRRYEQY